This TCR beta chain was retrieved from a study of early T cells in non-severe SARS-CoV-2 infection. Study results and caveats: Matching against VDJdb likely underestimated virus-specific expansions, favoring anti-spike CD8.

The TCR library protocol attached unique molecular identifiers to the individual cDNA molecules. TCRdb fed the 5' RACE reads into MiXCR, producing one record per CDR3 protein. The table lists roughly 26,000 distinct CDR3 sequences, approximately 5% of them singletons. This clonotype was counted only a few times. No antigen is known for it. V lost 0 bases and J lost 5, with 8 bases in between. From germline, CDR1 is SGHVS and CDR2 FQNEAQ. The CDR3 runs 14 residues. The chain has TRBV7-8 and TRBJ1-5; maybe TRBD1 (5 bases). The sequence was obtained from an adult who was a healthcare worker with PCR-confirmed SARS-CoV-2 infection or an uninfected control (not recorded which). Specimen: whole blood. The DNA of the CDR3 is TGTGCCAGCAGCTTAGCCGGGGCCTATCAGCCCCAGCATTTT. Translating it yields CASSLAGAYQPQHF.